A selection of T cell receptor beta chains follows, all from one sample in a study of T-cell reconstitution after alpha-beta-depleted transplantation in children. A single record per CDR3 protein comes from TCRdb applying MiXCR to the PCR reads. The profile shows some 640,000 distinct CDR3 sequences, approximately 17% of them singletons. Sequencing was performed on PBMCs from the stem cell graft donor, taken from the stem cell graft. Receptors originate from a human donor who donated a stem cell graft to a child with acute myeloid leukemia. Both conserved end residues are part of each CDR3. A D gene is named only where the DNA matches it firmly. Clone size is given for some rows only: seen once, a few or many times, or a class if the clone is expanded.

clone size	V gene	D gene	J gene	CDR3 DNA	CDR3 protein
few	TRBV11-1	.	TRBJ2-3	TGTGCCAGCAGCGCCTCGCGGGGTCCAGATACGCAGTATTTT	CASSASRGPDTQYF
few	TRBV29-1	TRBD1	TRBJ2-2	TGCAGCGTTCTAGGGGCCTCGACAGGGAAGAACGGGGAGCTGTTTTTT	CSVLGASTGKNGELFF
.	TRBV11-2	.	TRBJ2-3	TGTGCCAGCAGCTCCCTACCGGCGGGGGCCTCCCCTACAGATACGCAGTATTTT	CASSSLPAGASPTDTQYF
many	TRBV20-1	TRBD1	TRBJ1-2	TGCAGTGCTAGAGACTTACAGGGGCTAAACTATGGCTACACCTTC	CSARDLQGLNYGYTF
.	TRBV7-2	.	TRBJ2-5	TGTGCCAGCAGCTTAGTATATCCAGAGACCCAGTACTTC	CASSLVYPETQYF
many	TRBV6-5	.	TRBJ2-1	TGTGCCAGCAGTCCCAATTGGTACAATGAGCAGTTCTTC	CASSPNWYNEQFF
many	TRBV20-1	TRBD1	TRBJ2-1	TGCAGTGCTCAACTTAGGGGGCGAAATTACAATGAGCAGTTCTTC	CSAQLRGRNYNEQFF
few	TRBV20-1	.	TRBJ2-1	TGCAGTGCTAGTCCCCTCAGGCGCTCCTACAATGAGCAGTTCTTC	CSASPLRRSYNEQFF
few	TRBV20-1	TRBD1	TRBJ2-7	TGCTGTGCTAGAGGACCCGGGACAGGGATCTACGAGCAGTACTTC	CCARGPGTGIYEQYF
many	TRBV20-1	.	TRBJ1-1	TGCAGTGCCAGCTCAGGCTTCTTCATGAACACTGAAGCTTTCTTT	CSASSGFFMNTEAFF
.	TRBV5-1	TRBD2	TRBJ2-5	TGCGCCAGCAGCCTAACCCCGGGACTACCAAAAGAGACCCAGTACTTC	CASSLTPGLPKETQYF
many	TRBV4-2	TRBD2	TRBJ2-1	TGTGCCAGCAGCCATCACGGACTAGCGGGAGCCTACAATGAGCAGTTCTTC	CASSHHGLAGAYNEQFF
many	TRBV12-3/TRBV12-4	.	TRBJ1-1	TGTGCCAGCAGTCTTAAATGGAACACTGAAGCTTTCTTT	CASSLKWNTEAFF
once	TRBV12-3/TRBV12-4	.	TRBJ2-3	TGTGCCAGCAGTTCTGGCAGTCGCACAGATACGCAGTATTTT	CASSSGSRTDTQYF
few	TRBV7-8	TRBD2	TRBJ2-3	TGTGCCAGCAGCTTAGCTAGCGGGCCCACAGATACGCAGTATTTT	CASSLASGPTDTQYF
many	TRBV20-1	TRBD2	TRBJ2-7	TGCAGTGCTAGAGATATAGCGGGGGGGGGCTACGAGCAGTACTTC	CSARDIAGGGYEQYF
many	TRBV27	.	TRBJ2-1	TGTGCCAGCAGTTTGGTGGGGGGGGCCTTCAATGAGCAGTTCTTC	CASSLVGGAFNEQFF
many	TRBV7-2	TRBD1	TRBJ1-5	TGTGCCAGCAGCTTTAGAGGGGGCAGCAATCAGCCCCAGCATTTT	CASSFRGGSNQPQHF
.	TRBV7-9	TRBD1	TRBJ2-4	TGTGCCAGCAGCCTGGGACAGCCGATAGCCAAAAACATTCAGTACTTC	CASSLGQPIAKNIQYF
many	TRBV12-3/TRBV12-4	TRBD1	TRBJ2-7	TGTGCCAGCAGTTCCGGGGACAGGGACGAGCAGTACTTC	CASSSGDRDEQYF
few	TRBV12-3/TRBV12-4	TRBD1	TRBJ2-5	TGTGCCAGCAGTAAATCAGGGGGTCAAGAGACCCAGTACTTC	CASSKSGGQETQYF
many	TRBV20-1	.	TRBJ2-7	TGCAGTGCCAAAGGGCAGATCTACGAGCAGTACTTC	CSAKGQIYEQYF
many	TRBV13	.	TRBJ2-1	TGTGCCAGCGGAGCAGGGCCCGAGCAGTTCTTC	CASGAGPEQFF
many	TRBV29-1	TRBD1	TRBJ1-5	TGCAGCGTTGAGACAGGGACCAATCAGCCCCAGCATTTT	CSVETGTNQPQHF
many	TRBV7-2	.	TRBJ1-1	TGTGCCAGCCGGTGGCGGGTTATGAACACTGAAGCTTTCTTT	CASRWRVMNTEAFF
many	TRBV12-3/TRBV12-4	.	TRBJ1-2	TGTGCCAGCAGTTTCGCCGGGGAACGGGGCTACACCTTC	CASSFAGERGYTF
many	TRBV29-1	.	TRBJ2-7	TGCAGCGTTGAAGCAGGAATTGGGTCCTACGAGCAGTACTTC	CSVEAGIGSYEQYF
many	TRBV29-1	.	TRBJ1-1	TGCAGCACCCTAGGTCAAGCCAAGGCTTTCTTT	CSTLGQAKAFF
.	TRBV24-1	.	TRBJ2-1	TGTGCCACCAGTCTGGGCGGCTCCTACAATGAGCAGTTCTTC	CATSLGGSYNEQFF
many	TRBV29-1	.	TRBJ1-5	TGCAGCGTTAGGGCAGGGTTCCTTAGCAATCAGCCCCAGCATTTT	CSVRAGFLSNQPQHF
few	TRBV12-3/TRBV12-4	TRBD1	TRBJ1-2	TGTGCCAGCAGTTCGGGACAGGGAGGGGAGGGCTACACCTTC	CASSSGQGGEGYTF
.	TRBV4-1	TRBD2	TRBJ2-3	TGCGCCAGCAGCCAGGGGGGGTGGAGGGCCACAGATACGCAGTATTTT	CASSQGGWRATDTQYF
.	TRBV4-2	.	TRBJ1-4	TGTGCCAGCAGCCAAGCAGGGCCTTCAAATGAAAAACTGTTTTTT	CASSQAGPSNEKLFF
few	TRBV5-1	.	TRBJ2-7	TGCGCCAGCAGAGCGGACGGGGGAGCCTACGAGCAGTACTTC	CASRADGGAYEQYF
.	TRBV5-1	TRBD1	TRBJ2-5	TGCGCCAGCAGCCAGCGACAGGGCCAAGAGACCCAGTACTTC	CASSQRQGQETQYF
.	TRBV11-3	.	TRBJ1-6	TGTGCCAGCAGCTCCCTCTCAGGGGAATCACCCCTCCACTTT	CASSSLSGESPLHF
.	TRBV12-3/TRBV12-4	.	TRBJ2-1	TGTGCCAGCAGCCCCCTTAGGGGGAGGGAAACCTCCTACAATGAGCAGTTCTTC	CASSPLRGRETSYNEQFF
few	TRBV24-1	.	TRBJ2-2	TGTGCCACCAGTGACCCGGACACCAGGCGAACCGGGGAGCTGTTTTTT	CATSDPDTRRTGELFF
many	TRBV12-3/TRBV12-4	.	TRBJ1-4	TGTGCCAGCAGTACTACAAACAGGGACGAAAAACTGTTTTTT	CASSTTNRDEKLFF
many	TRBV20-1	.	TRBJ1-5	TGCAGTGCCGCCAGGGCAGGGAGCAATCAGCCCCAGCATTTT	CSAARAGSNQPQHF
many	TRBV7-2	TRBD1	TRBJ1-2	TGTGCCAGCAGTCTGGACAGGGGGGATGGCTACACCTTC	CASSLDRGDGYTF
many	TRBV20-1	TRBD2	TRBJ2-3	TGCAGTGCCCCAGACCAACAAGCGGGGTTCGATACGCAGTATTTT	CSAPDQQAGFDTQYF
few	TRBV2	.	TRBJ2-3	TGTGCCAGCCCGTTGCCCCCGGGGTCCACAGATACGCAGTATTTT	CASPLPPGSTDTQYF
.	TRBV12-3/TRBV12-4	.	TRBJ1-5	TGTGCCAGCAGCCAATTGAGGGGCGGATGCCAGCCCCAGCATTTT	CASSQLRGGCQPQHF
many	TRBV20-1	.	TRBJ2-7	TGCAGTGCTAGACCAGCTGGCTACGAGCAGTACTTC	CSARPAGYEQYF
few	TRBV12-3/TRBV12-4	.	TRBJ1-3	TGTGCCAGCAGCCCCTATCAGCCGGCTCCTGGAAACACCATATATTTT	CASSPYQPAPGNTIYF
many	TRBV20-1	.	TRBJ1-5	TGCAGTGCTAGAGTAACGGTCAATCAGCCCCAGCATTTT	CSARVTVNQPQHF
many	TRBV6-5	.	TRBJ1-1	TGTGCCAGCAGTTACACCCCAGGGATCGGAGAGGTGGACACTGAAGCTTTCTTT	CASSYTPGIGEVDTEAFF
many	TRBV29-1	TRBD1	TRBJ1-2	TGCAGCACCCGGACAGGGGGAGGCTACACCTTC	CSTRTGGGYTF
.	TRBV7-9	.	TRBJ2-3	TGTGCCAGCAGCTTGAAGGGGTTGACTAGCACAGATACGCAGTATTTT	CASSLKGLTSTDTQYF
few	TRBV29-1	.	TRBJ1-1	TGCAGCGGGCGCCCCAGGGGTACGACTGAAGCTTTCTTT	CSGRPRGTTEAFF
many	TRBV7-2	.	TRBJ2-2	TGTGCCAGCAGCTTAGGGCAGGGGACCGGGGAGCTGTTTTTT	CASSLGQGTGELFF
few	TRBV12-3/TRBV12-4	.	TRBJ2-2	TGTGCCAGCACCTGGGAGGGGGGGCAGGGGTCGAACACCGGGGAGCTGTTTTTT	CASTWEGGQGSNTGELFF
.	TRBV30	TRBD1	TRBJ1-4	TGTGCCTGGAACCTTCCCGGACAGGCAACTAATGAAAAACTGTTTTTT	CAWNLPGQATNEKLFF
few	TRBV7-2	.	TRBJ1-4	TGTGCCAGCAGCCCCCTAGCTGGAGGGGCCCACGGAAAACTGTTTTTT	CASSPLAGGAHGKLFF
many	TRBV4-3	.	TRBJ1-1	TGCGCCAGCAGCCAAGGGCGGCAGCCGAACACTGAAGCTTTCTTT	CASSQGRQPNTEAFF
many	TRBV20-1	.	TRBJ1-1	TGCAGCGCCGTGCCGGCGAGCACTGAAGCTTTCTTT	CSAVPASTEAFF
.	TRBV4-1	.	TRBJ1-4	TGCGCCAGCAGCGTGGGACACGGTGGCGATGAAAAACTGTTTTTT	CASSVGHGGDEKLFF
many	TRBV29-1	.	TRBJ2-3	TGCAGCGTTGATGAGACGTGGGGCCCTCTTTCTCGCACAGATACGCAGTATTTT	CSVDETWGPLSRTDTQYF